The clone carrying this TCR beta chain was detected a few times. The target antigen is unknown. This entry comes from a study of T cell repertoires in cytomegalovirus infection. Whole-study context: Recently identified HLA-C-restricted and well-studied HLA-B-restricted CMV epitopes were used. CMV infection and matching HLA type were both indicated by public TCR beta signatures.

The V end lost 3 bases, the J end lost 8 bases, and 15 bases lay between the germline ends. In germline, CDR1 is SGHNT, CDR2 YYREEE (reference sequence). This CDR3 spans 14 amino acids. TCRdb re-called the reads with MiXCR, one entry per CDR3 protein. Among 900,000 to 950,000 distinct CDR3 sequences listed, approximately 30% were seen once. Whole-study findings and limits: What dominated the ex vivo response were HLA-C-restricted CMV-specific TCR beta clonotypes.

The sequence was collected from a human donor in good health (CMV status not recorded). Some clones in this sample may be carry-over from other donors' samples. The chain is built from TRBV5-4 and TRBJ2-1, with a weak D call TRBD2 (6 bases). Specimen: cultured CD8+ T cells from PBMCs, collected from culture after CMV antigen stimulation. The CDR3: CASSSGLGEDEQFF. The CDR3 DNA follows: TGTGCCAGCAGCTCGGGACTCGGGGAGGATGAGCAGTTCTTC.